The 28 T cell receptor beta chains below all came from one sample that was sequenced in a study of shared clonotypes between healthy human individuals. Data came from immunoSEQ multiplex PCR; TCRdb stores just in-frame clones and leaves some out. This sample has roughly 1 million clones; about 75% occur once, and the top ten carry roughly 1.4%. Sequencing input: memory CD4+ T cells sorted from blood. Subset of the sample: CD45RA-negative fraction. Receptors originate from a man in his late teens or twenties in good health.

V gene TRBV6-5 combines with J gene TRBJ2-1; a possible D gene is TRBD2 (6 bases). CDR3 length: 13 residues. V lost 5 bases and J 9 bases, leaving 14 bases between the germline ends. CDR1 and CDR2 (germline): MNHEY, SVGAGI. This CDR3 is CASSGAGYGEQFF. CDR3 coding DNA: TGTGCCAGCAGTGGGGCGGGATACGGTGAGCAGTTCTTC.

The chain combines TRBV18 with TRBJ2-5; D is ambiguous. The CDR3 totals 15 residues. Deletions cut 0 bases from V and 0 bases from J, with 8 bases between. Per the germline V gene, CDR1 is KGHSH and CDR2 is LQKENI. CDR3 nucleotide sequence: TGTGCCAGCTCACCACCCGTAGTCGACCAAGAGACCCAGTACTTC. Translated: CASSPPVVDQETQYF.

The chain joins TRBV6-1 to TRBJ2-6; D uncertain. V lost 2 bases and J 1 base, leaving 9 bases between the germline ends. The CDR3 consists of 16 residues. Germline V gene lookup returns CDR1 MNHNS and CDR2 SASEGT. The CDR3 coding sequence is TGTGCCAGCAGTGAAACCCAAGGATCTGGGGCCAACGTCCTGACTTTC. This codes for CASSETQGSGANVLTF.

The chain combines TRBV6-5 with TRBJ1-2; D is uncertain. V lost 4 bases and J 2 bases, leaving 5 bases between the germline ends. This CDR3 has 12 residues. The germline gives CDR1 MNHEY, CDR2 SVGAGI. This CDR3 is CASSFQNYGYTF. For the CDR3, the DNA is TGTGCCAGCAGTTTCCAGAACTATGGCTACACCTTC.

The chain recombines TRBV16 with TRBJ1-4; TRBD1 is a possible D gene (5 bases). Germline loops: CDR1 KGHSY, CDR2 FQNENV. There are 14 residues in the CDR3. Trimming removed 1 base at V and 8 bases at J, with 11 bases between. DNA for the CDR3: TGTGCCAGCAGCCAATTTTCAGGGACCGAAAAACTGTTTTTT. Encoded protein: CASSQFSGTEKLFF.

CDR3 loop: CASTPGRGELFF. In DNA form, the CDR3 reads TGCGCCAGCACCCCCGGCCGGGGGGAGCTGTTTTTT. This sequence joins TRBV10-1 and TRBJ2-2, with D uncertain. The V end lost 7 bases, the J end lost 8 bases, and 11 bases lay between the germline ends. The CDR3 has 12 residues. The V gene's germline CDR1 is WNHNN and CDR2 SYGVQD (reference sequence).

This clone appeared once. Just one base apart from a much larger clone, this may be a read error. Here the CDR3 DNA reads TGCAGCGTTCCCCATCACGGCGGTGACGTCCAGCATTTT. Its protein is CSVPHHGGDVQHF. The V and J genes are TRBV29-1 and TRBJ1-5; D uncertain. V dropped 5 bases and J dropped 12 bases, with 20 bases sitting between them. The CDR3 is 13 residues long. Per germline, CDR1 SQVTM and CDR2 ANQGSEA.

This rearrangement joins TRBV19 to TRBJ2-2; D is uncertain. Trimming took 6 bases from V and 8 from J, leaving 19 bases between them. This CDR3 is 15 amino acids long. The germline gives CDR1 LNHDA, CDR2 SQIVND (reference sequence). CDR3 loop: CASSPLGLPAGELFF. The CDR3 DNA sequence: TGTGCCAGTAGCCCCCTAGGGCTTCCCGCAGGGGAGCTGTTTTTT. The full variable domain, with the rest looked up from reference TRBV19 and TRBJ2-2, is DGGITQSPKYLFRKEGQNVTLSCEQNLNHDAMYWYRQDPGQGLRLIYYSQIVNDFQKGDIAEGYSVSREKKESFPLTVTSAQKNPTAFYLCASSPLGLPAGELFFGEGSRLTVL.

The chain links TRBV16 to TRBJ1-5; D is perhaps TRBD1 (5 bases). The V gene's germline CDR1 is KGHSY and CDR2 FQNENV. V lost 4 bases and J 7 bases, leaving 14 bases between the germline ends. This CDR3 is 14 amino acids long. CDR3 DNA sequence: TGTGCCAGCAGCCTTTCGCGGGGGGGACAGCCCCAGCATTTT. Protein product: CASSLSRGGQPQHF.

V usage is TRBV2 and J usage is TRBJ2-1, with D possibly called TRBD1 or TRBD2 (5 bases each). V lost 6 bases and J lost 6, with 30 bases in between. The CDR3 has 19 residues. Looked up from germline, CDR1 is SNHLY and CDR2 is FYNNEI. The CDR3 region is CASSPPSGRRTAPLNEQFF. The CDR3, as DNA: TGTGCCAGCAGCCCTCCGTCGGGACGACGGACGGCCCCCCTCAATGAGCAGTTCTTC.

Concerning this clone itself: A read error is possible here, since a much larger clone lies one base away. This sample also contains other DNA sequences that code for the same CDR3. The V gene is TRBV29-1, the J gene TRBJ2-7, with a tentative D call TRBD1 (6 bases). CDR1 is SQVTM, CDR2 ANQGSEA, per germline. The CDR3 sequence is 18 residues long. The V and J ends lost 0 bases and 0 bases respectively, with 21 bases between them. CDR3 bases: TGCAGCGTTGAAGATGGAGCCCTAGGAGCAGGGGACTCCTACGAGCAGTACTTC. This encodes CSVEDGALGAGDSYEQYF.

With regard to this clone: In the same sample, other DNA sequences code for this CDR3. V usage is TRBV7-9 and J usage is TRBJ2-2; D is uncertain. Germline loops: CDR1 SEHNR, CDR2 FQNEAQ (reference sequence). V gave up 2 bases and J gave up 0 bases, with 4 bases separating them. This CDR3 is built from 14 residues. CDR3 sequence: CASSLNTNTGELFF. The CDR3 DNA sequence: TGTGCCAGCAGCTTAAACACGAACACCGGGGAGCTGTTTTTT.

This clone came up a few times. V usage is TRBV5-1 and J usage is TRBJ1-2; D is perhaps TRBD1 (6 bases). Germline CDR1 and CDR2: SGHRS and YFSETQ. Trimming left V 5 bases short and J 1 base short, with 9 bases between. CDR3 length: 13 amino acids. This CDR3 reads CASRPDSNYGYTF. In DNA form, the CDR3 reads TGCGCCAGCAGGCCGGACAGTAACTATGGCTACACCTTC.

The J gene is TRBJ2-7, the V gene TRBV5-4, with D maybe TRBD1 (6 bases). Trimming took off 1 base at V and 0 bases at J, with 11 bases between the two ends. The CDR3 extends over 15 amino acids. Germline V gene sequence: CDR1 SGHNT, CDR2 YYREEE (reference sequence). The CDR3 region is CASSLRQEPSYEQYF. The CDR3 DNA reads TGTGCCAGCAGCTTGAGACAGGAGCCCTCCTACGAGCAGTACTTC. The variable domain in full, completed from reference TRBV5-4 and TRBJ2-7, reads ETGVTQSPTHLIKTRGQQVTLRCSSQSGHNTVSWYQQALGQGPQFIFQYYREEENGRGNFPPRFSGLQFPNYSSELNVNALELDDSALYLCASSLRQEPSYEQYFGPGTRLTVT.

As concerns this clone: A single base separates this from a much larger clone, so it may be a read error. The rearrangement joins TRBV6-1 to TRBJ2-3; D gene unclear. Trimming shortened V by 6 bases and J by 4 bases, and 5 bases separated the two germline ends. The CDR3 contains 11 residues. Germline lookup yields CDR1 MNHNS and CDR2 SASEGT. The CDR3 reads CASSSADTQYF. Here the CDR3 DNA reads TGTGCCAGCAGCTCCGCAGATACGCAGTATTTT.

The CDR3 nucleotides read TGTGCCAGCAGCCCAGGGCAGGGGACTAATGAAAAACTGTTTTTT. Protein product: CASSPGQGTNEKLFF. This chain connects TRBV7-9 to TRBJ1-4, with D possibly matching TRBD1 (6 bases). V lost 5 bases to trimming and J lost 2 bases, with 12 bases between them. CDR1 and CDR2 (germline): SEHNR, FQNEAQ (reference sequence). CDR3 length equals 15 residues.

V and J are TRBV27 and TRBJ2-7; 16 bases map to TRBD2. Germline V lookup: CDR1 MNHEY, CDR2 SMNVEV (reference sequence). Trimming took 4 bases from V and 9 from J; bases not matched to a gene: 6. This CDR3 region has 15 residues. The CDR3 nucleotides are TGTGCCAGCAGTTCAATGGGACTAGCGGGAGGGCTGCAGTACTTC. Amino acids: CASSSMGLAGGLQYF.

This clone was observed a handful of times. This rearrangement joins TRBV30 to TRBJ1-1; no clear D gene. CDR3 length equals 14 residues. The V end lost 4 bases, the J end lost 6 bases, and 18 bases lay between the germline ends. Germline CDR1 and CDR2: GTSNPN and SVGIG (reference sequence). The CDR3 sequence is CAWTREMGKAEAFF. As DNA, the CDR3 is TGTGCCTGGACCCGGGAGATGGGGAAGGCTGAAGCTTTCTTT.

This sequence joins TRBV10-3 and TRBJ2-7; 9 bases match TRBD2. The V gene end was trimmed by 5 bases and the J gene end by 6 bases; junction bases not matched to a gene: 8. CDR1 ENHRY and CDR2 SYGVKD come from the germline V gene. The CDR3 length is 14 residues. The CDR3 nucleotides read TGTGCCATCAGTCTAGCGGGAAATCCCCGCGAGCAGTACTTC. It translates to CAISLAGNPREQYF.

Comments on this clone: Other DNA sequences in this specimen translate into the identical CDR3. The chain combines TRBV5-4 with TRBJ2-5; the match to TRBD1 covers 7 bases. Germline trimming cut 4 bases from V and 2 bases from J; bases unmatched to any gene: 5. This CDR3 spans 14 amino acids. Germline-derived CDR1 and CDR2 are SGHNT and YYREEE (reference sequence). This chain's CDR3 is CASSTGTVQETQYF. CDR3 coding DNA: TGTGCCAGCAGCACCGGGACAGTACAAGAGACCCAGTACTTC.

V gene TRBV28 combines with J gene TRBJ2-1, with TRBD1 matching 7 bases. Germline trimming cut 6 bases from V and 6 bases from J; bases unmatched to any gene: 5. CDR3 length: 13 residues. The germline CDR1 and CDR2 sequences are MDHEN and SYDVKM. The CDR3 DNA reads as TGTGCCAGCAGACAGACAGGGCTCAATGAGCAGTTCTTC. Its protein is CASRQTGLNEQFF.

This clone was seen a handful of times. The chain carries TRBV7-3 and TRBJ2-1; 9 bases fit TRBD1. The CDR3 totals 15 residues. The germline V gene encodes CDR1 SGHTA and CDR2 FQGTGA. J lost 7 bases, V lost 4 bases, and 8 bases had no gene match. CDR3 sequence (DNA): TGTGCCAGCAGCTCTCCCGGGACAGGGTCTAATGAGCAGTTCTTC. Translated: CASSSPGTGSNEQFF. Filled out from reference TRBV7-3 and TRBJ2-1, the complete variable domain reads GAGVSQTPSNKVTEKGKYVELRCDPISGHTALYWYRQSLGQGPEFLIYFQGTGAADDSGLPNDRFFAVRPEGSVSTLKIQRTERGDSAVYLCASSSPGTGSNEQFFGPGTRLTVL.

The CDR3 protein is CASSPAAGQGRGEAFF. CDR3 DNA: TGTGCCAGCTCACCAGCCGCGGGACAGGGCAGGGGTGAAGCTTTCTTT. The chain has TRBV18 and TRBJ1-1; 9 bases fit TRBD1. CDR1 is KGHSH and CDR2 is LQKENI in the germline V gene. The CDR3 spans 16 residues. J gave up 7 bases and V 2 bases, and 11 bases lay outside the gene matches.

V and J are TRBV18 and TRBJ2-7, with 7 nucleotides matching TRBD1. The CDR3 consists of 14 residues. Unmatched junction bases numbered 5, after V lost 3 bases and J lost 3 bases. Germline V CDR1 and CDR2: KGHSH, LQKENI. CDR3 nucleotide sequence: TGTGCCAGCTCACCTGTGGGACAGTACTACGAGCAGTACTTC. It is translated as CASSPVGQYYEQYF.

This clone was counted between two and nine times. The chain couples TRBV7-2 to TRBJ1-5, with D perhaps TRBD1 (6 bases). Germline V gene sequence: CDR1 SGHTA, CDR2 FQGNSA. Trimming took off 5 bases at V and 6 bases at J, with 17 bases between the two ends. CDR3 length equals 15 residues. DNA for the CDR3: TGTGCCAGCAGCCCCTTTGGGGGGGCGCTTCAGCCCCAGCATTTT. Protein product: CASSPFGGALQPQHF.

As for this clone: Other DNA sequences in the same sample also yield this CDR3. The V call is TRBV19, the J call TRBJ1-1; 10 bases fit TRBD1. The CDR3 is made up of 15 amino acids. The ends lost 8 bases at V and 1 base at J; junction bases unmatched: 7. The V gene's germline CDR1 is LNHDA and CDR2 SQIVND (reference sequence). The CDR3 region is CASSDRGRTNTEAFF. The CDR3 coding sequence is TGTGCCAGTTCCGACAGGGGGCGGACGAACACTGAAGCTTTCTTT.

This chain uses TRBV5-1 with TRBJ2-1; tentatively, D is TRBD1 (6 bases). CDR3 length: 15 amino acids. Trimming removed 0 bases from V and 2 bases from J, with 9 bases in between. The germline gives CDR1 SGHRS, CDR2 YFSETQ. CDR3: CASSLDRAPYNEQFF. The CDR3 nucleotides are TGCGCCAGCAGCTTGGACAGGGCGCCCTACAATGAGCAGTTCTTC.

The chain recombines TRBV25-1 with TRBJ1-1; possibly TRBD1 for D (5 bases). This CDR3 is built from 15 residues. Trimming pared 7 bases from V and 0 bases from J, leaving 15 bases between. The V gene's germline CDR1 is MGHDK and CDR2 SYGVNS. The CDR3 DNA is TGTGCCAGCACCGAACGGGGGTTCATGAACACTGAAGCTTTCTTT. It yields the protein CASTERGFMNTEAFF.